The next 13 T cell receptor beta chains were all read from a single sample in a study of blood T cell repertoires in COVID-19. Assay used: immunoSEQ multiplex PCR; TCRdb lists only in-frame clones, some missing. The repertoire holds about 270,000 clones, with about 86% as singletons. Sequenced material: peripheral blood. The source is a woman in her sixties or seventies with COVID-19, enrolled during active disease.

The V call is TRBV6-5, the J call TRBJ1-6, with D perhaps TRBD1 (5 bases). Germline values: CDR1 MNHEY, CDR2 SVGAGI. The CDR3 loop spans 15 amino acids. V was cut by 0 bases and J by 3 bases, with 6 bases left in between. The CDR3 here is CASSYSGGYNSPLHF. CDR3 DNA: TGTGCCAGCAGTTACTCGGGGGGCTATAATTCACCCCTCCACTTT.

CDR3 loop: CASSASFLNTEAFF. CDR3 sequence (DNA): TGTGCCAGCAGCGCCTCGTTCCTGAACACTGAAGCTTTCTTT. The rearrangement links TRBV9 to TRBJ1-1; the D is unclear. CDR1 and CDR2 (germline): SGDLS, YYNGEE. Trimming pared 3 bases from V and 0 bases from J, leaving 9 bases between. The CDR3 totals 14 residues.

The chain is built from TRBV13 and TRBJ2-3; D unresolved. V gave up 5 bases and J gave up 1 base, with 10 bases separating them. This CDR3 region has 14 residues. Germline values: CDR1 PRHDT, CDR2 FYEKMQ (reference sequence). In DNA form, the CDR3 reads TGTGCCAGCAGCCCCCACGAGGGCACAGATACGCAGTATTTT. Its protein is CASSPHEGTDTQYF.

This clone has just one count. The chain joins TRBV18 to TRBJ2-3; the match to TRBD1 covers 8 bases. CDR1 KGHSH and CDR2 LQKENI come from the germline V gene. After removal of 3 bases from V and 6 bases from J, the junction contained 5 bases not matched to a gene. This CDR3 contains 14 residues. The CDR3 DNA reads as TGTGCCAGCTCACCGGACAGGGTCCGGGATACGCAGTATTTT. This translates into CASSPDRVRDTQYF.

Turning to this clone: The same CDR3 arises from other DNA sequences in this sample as well. Written as DNA, the CDR3 is TGCGCCAGCAGCTTAGAGGGGGCCTACGAGCAGTACTTC. Its protein product is CASSLEGAYEQYF. The rearrangement links TRBV5-1 to TRBJ2-7, with TRBD1 as a possible D gene (6 bases). The ends were cut back, 2 bases at V and 2 bases at J, with 8 bases in the middle. Looked up from germline, CDR1 is SGHRS and CDR2 is YFSETQ. This CDR3 is 13 amino acids long.

Of note for this clone: The junction departs from the called germline gene at one end, perhaps through a read error. The rearrangement links TRBV12-5 to TRBJ2-5, with a weak D call TRBD1 (6 bases). Germline V gene lookup returns CDR1 LGHNT and CDR2 FRNRAP. The CDR3 runs 16 residues. CDR3 in amino acids: CASGLGEGENQETQYF. CDR3 bases: TGTGCTAGTGGTTTGGGCGAGGGGGAAAACCAGGAGACCCAGTACTTC. Full variable domain (outside the CDR3, taken from reference TRBV12-5 and TRBJ2-5): DARVTQTPRHKVTEMGQEVTMRCQPILGHNTVFWYRQTMMQGLELLAYFRNRAPLDDSGMPKDRFSAEMPDATLATLKIQPSEPRDSAVYFCASGLGEGENQETQYFGPGTRLLVL.

CDR3 in DNA: TGTGCCAGTAGTCAACAGGGTATCGGCACTGAAGCTTTCTTT. Translation gives CASSQQGIGTEAFF. The chain is built from TRBV19 and TRBJ1-1, with D tentatively TRBD1 (6 bases). The CDR3 consists of 14 residues. Trimming left V 5 bases short and J 4 bases short, with 14 bases between. Looked up from germline, CDR1 is LNHDA and CDR2 is SQIVND (reference sequence).

The genes are TRBV5-6 and TRBJ2-1, with 11 bases aligning to TRBD2. With 1 base clipped from V and 0 bases from J, the junction kept 3 bases outside the gene matches. Germline CDR1 and CDR2: SGHDT and YYEEEE. This CDR3 is 17 amino acids long. The CDR3 loop reads CASSLLAGGNSYNEQFF. CDR3 DNA sequence: TGTGCCAGCAGCTTGCTAGCGGGGGGCAACTCCTACAATGAGCAGTTCTTC.

This clone turned up a few times. The V call is TRBV6-5, the J call TRBJ1-1, with D possibly being TRBD1 (5 bases). V was pared by 6 bases and J by 7 bases, with 9 bases between. Germline V gene data show CDR1 as MNHEY and CDR2 as SVGAGI. CDR3 size: 11 residues. CDR3 amino acids: CASRDIGEAFF. DNA of the CDR3: TGTGCCAGCAGGGACATCGGTGAAGCTTTCTTT.

The chain employs TRBV5-3 and TRBJ2-1, with D unclear. TRBV5-3 carries the ORF label, with uncertain function. V was cut by 5 bases and J by 10 bases, with 10 bases left in between. The CDR3 is 11 residues long. CDR3 in amino acids: CARRDIMEQFF. The CDR3 nucleotides read TGTGCCAGAAGAGACATAATGGAGCAGTTCTTC.

The V and J genes are TRBV6-2 or TRBV6-3 and TRBJ2-1; 8 bases agree with TRBD1. The trim removed 2 bases at V and 4 bases at J, leaving 4 bases unmatched. CDR3 size: 15 residues. Germline assignment: CDR1 MNHEY and CDR2 SVGEGT. The CDR3 protein is CASSYSRTGYNEQFF. In DNA, the CDR3 is TGTGCCAGCAGTTACAGCCGGACAGGGTACAATGAGCAGTTCTTC.

This chain joins TRBV5-1 and TRBJ2-2, with 7 bases that match TRBD1. With 3 bases clipped from V and 4 bases from J, the junction kept 9 bases outside the gene matches. CDR1 and CDR2 (germline): SGHRS, YFSETQ. This CDR3 spans 16 amino acids. The CDR3 DNA reads as TGCGCCAGCAGCTCAGGACAGGTTTATGGCACCGGGGAGCTGTTTTTT. Encoded protein: CASSSGQVYGTGELFF.

CDR3 amino acids: CASSFGRTGTSGEETQYF. CDR3 DNA sequence: TGCGCCAGCAGCTTTGGCCGAACGGGGACTAGCGGGGAAGAGACCCAGTACTTC. The chain combines TRBV5-1 with TRBJ2-5, with 13 bases identical to TRBD2. The V and J ends lost 2 bases and 3 bases, in that order; junction bases with no gene match: 10. The CDR3 loop spans 18 amino acids. Germline assignment: CDR1 SGHRS and CDR2 YFSETQ. The full variable domain, in which reference TRBV5-1 and TRBJ2-5 provide the parts outside the CDR3, is KAGVTQTPRYLIKTRGQQVTLSCSPISGHRSVSWYQQTPGQGLQFLFEYFSETQRNKGNFPGRFSGRQFSNSRSEMNVSTLELGDSALYLCASSFGRTGTSGEETQYFGPGTRLLVL.